This paragraph covers one TCR beta chain sequence. The germline CDR1 and CDR2 sequences are SGHTA and FQGNSA. V was clipped by 5 bases and J by 9 bases, with 20 bases between them. This CDR3 is built from 16 residues. This sample is part of a study of blood T cell repertoires in COVID-19. Turning to the study itself: Acute-phase and convalescent COVID-19 samples originated in the United States, Italy and Spain. In each case, the material was cDNA or gDNA derived from T cells, B-cell-depleted T cells, or PBMCs.

Original handling: For nucleated cells, counts were estimated from reference gene primer amplification. Method: immunoSEQ multiplex PCR; TCRdb's copy keeps in-frame clones and lacks some. That table is the source of V, J and clone size, and D and trimming were worked out from the DNA. This table has roughly 80,000 clones, roughly nine tenths appearing once. The specimen sequenced was peripheral blood. The TCR originated in a man aged 80 or over in a cohort sampled during active COVID-19. J is TRBJ1-6 and V is TRBV7-2; D may be TRBD1 (6 bases). This CDR3 reads CASSGSGGHIGSPLHF. The CDR3 DNA reads TGTGCCAGCAGCGGGTCCGGGGGGCATATCGGTTCACCCCTCCACTTT.